This T cell receptor beta chain was recovered during a study of control samples from healthy donors and cancer patients. Note on this clone: At the DNA level, this CDR3 is encoded by other sequences in the same sample as well.

Germline V lookup: CDR1 MDHEN, CDR2 SYDVKM. The junction had 4 bases not matched to a gene; V was cut back by 6 bases and J by 4 bases. The CDR3 runs 13 residues. Method: immunoSEQ multiplex PCR; TCRdb's copy keeps in-frame clones and lacks some. The table records more than 95,000 clones, 80% to 90% of them present only once. This receptor was identified in a man in his sixties in good health. The V and J genes are TRBV28 and TRBJ1-2, with 8 bases lining up with TRBD1. Sequencing input: blood. CDR3 DNA sequence: TGTGCCAGCAGACGGACAGGGAGCTATGGCTACACCTTC. Its protein product is CASRRTGSYGYTF.